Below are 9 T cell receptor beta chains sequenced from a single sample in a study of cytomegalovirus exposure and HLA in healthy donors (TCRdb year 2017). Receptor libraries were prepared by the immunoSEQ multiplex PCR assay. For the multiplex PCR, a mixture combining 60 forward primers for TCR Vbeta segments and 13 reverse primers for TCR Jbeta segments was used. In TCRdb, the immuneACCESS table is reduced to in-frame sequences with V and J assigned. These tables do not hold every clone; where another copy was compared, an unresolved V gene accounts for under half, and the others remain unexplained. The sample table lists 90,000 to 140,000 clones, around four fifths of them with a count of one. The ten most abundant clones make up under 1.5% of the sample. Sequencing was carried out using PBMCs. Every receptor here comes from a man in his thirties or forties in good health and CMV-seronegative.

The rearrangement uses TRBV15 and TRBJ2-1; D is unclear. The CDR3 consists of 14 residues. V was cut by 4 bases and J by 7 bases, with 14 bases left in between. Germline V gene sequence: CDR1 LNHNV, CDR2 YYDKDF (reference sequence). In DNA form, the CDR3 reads TGTGCCACCAGCATAGATCGGTTGATAAATGAGCAGTTCTTC. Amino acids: CATSIDRLINEQFF.

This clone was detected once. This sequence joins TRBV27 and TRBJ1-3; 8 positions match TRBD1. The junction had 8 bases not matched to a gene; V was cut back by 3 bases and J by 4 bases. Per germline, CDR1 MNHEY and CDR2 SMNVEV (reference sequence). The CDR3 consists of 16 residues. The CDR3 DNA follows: TGTGCCAGCAGTTTGAACAGGGGGGTGAAGGGAAACACCATATATTTT. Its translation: CASSLNRGVKGNTIYF.

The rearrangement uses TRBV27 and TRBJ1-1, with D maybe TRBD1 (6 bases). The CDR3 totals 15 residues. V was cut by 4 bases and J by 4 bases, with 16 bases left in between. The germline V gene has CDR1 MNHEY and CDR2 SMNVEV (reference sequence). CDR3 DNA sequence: TGTGCCAGCAGTTCCCAACAGGGATTGGGCACTGAAGCTTTCTTT. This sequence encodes CASSSQQGLGTEAFF.

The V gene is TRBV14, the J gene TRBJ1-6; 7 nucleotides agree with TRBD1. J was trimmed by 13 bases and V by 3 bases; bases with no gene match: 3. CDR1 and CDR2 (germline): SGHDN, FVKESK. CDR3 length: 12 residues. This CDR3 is CASSHQGVPLHF. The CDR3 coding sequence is TGTGCCAGCAGCCATCAGGGGGTCCCCCTCCACTTT.

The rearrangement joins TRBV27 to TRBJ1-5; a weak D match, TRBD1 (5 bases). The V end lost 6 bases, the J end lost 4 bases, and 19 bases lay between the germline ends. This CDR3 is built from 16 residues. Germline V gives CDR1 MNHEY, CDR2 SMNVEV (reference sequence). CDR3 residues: CASSTTRGGSNQPQHF. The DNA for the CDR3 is TGTGCCAGCAGCACTACCCGCGGGGGAAGTAATCAGCCCCAGCATTTT.

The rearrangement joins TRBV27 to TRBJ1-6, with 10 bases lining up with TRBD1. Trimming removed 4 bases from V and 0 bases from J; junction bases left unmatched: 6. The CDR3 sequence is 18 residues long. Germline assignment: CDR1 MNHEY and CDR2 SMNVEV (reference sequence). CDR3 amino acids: CASSSGRTGGSYNSPLHF. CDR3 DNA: TGTGCCAGCAGTTCCGGACGGACAGGGGGCTCCTATAATTCACCCCTCCACTTT.

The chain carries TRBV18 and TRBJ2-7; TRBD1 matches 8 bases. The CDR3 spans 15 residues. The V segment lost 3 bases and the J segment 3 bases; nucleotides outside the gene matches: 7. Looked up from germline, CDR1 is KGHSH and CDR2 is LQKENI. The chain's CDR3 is CASSPTGAVIYEQYF. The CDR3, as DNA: TGTGCCAGCTCACCGACAGGGGCTGTAATCTACGAGCAGTACTTC.

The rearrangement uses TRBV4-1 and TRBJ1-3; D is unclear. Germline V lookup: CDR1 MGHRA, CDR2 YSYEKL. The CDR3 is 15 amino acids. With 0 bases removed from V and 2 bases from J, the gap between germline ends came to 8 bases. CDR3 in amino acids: CASSQDERTGNTIYF. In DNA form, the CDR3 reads TGCGCCAGCAGCCAAGACGAGAGAACTGGAAACACCATATATTTT.

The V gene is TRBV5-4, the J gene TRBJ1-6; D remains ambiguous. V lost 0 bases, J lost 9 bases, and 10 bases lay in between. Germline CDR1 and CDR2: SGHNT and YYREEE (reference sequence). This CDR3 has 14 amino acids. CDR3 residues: CASSLEWGGSPLHF. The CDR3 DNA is TGTGCCAGCAGCTTGGAATGGGGAGGTTCACCCCTCCACTTT.